The rows below give T cell receptor beta chains drawn from one sample of a study of blood T cell repertoires in COVID-19. Here immunoSEQ multiplex PCR was the method, and the copy in TCRdb shows in-frame clones only, minus some. The sample has approximately 140,000 clones; approximately 84% are singletons. Sequenced input: peripheral blood. These receptors were taken from a man between 65 and 85 years old with acute or convalescent COVID-19. CDR3s include the opening cysteine and the closing phenylalanine or tryptophan. D genes are given only for firm matches.

TRBD1 | TRBJ2-1 | TRBV24-1 | TGTGCCACCAGTGCTTCGGGACAGACCTACAATGAGCAGTTCTTC | CATSASGQTYNEQFF
- | TRBJ1-1 | TRBV12-5 | TGTGCTAGTGGGGGAACAGGGAACACTGAAGCTTTCTTT | CASGGTGNTEAFF
- | TRBJ1-2 | TRBV4-2 | TGTGCCAGCAGCCAAGAAGGGCAGGGAGGGGATGGCTACACCTTC | CASSQEGQGGDGYTF
- | TRBJ1-3 | TRBV27 | TGTGCCAGCAGTTTACGAGGTGGAAACACCATATATTTT | CASSLRGGNTIYF
TRBD1 | TRBJ1-1 | TRBV7-8 | TGTGCCAGCAGCCGATCCTCGGGACAGGGGTTTGAAGCTTTCTTT | CASSRSSGQGFEAFF
TRBD1 | TRBJ2-3 | TRBV19 | TGTGCCAGTAGTATCAGGGACAGGGGTCGGGATACGCAGTATTTT | CASSIRDRGRDTQYF
TRBD1 | TRBJ2-1 | TRBV19 | TGTGCCAGTGGACAGGCGGTACGGCCTCCTTTCAATGAGCAGTTCTTC | CASGQAVRPPFNEQFF
TRBD1 | TRBJ1-1 | TRBV6-5 | TGTGCCAGCAGCTACGGGACAGCAAACATGAACACTGAAGCTTTCTTT | CASSYGTANMNTEAFF
- | TRBJ1-2 | TRBV5-1 | TGCGCCAGCAGCTGGGACGTGACAGGCGCCATGGGCTACACCTTC | CASSWDVTGAMGYTF
TRBD1 | TRBJ1-1 | TRBV28 | TGTGCCAGCAGTTTTGTGGGGGACAGGGTGAACACTGAAGCTTTCTTT | CASSFVGDRVNTEAFF
TRBD1 | TRBJ1-6 | TRBV7-9 | TGTGCCAGCAGCTTAGTTCGCGGGACAGGTGTTTCACCCCTCCACTTT | CASSLVRGTGVSPLHF
- | TRBJ1-5 | TRBV3-1/TRBV3-2 | TGTGCCAGCAGCCAAGGTAGGGACACCATTTGGTCCAATCAGCCCCAGCATTTT | CASSQGRDTIWSNQPQHF
TRBD1 | TRBJ1-1 | TRBV19 | TGTGCCAGTAGAGACAGGGCAGCAATTGAAGCTTTCTTT | CASRDRAAIEAFF
- | TRBJ2-6 | TRBV2 | TGTGCCAGCAGCGCAGGACAGCCTGGGGCCAACGTCCTGACTTTC | CASSAGQPGANVLTF
- | TRBJ1-2 | TRBV2 | TGTGCCAGCAGTGAAAAGGGGTACGGCTACACCTTC | CASSEKGYGYTF
TRBD2 | TRBJ2-5 | TRBV2 | TGTGCCAGCAATCTAGCGGGAGTGGGAGGGGAGACCCAGTACTTC | CASNLAGVGGETQYF